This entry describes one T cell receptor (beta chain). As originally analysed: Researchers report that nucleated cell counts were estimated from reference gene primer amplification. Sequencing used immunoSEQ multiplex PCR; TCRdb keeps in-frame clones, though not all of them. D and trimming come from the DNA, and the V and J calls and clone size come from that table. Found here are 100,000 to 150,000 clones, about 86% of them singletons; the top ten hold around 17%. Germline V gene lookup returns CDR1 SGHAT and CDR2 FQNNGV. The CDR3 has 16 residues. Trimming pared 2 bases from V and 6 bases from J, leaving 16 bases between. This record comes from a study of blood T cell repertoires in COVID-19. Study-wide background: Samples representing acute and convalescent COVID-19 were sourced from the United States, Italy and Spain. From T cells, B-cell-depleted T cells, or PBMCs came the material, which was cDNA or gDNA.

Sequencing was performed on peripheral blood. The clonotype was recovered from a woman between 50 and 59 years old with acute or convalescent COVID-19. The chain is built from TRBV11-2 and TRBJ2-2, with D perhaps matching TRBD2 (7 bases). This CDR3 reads CASSLLAGGRPGELFF. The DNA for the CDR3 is TGTGCCAGCAGCTTATTGGCCGGGGGGCGACCCGGGGAGCTGTTTTTT.